This TCR beta chain was captured in a study of cytomegalovirus exposure and HLA in healthy donors. Study outcomes and limitations: Roughly 170 TCR beta chains were listed as cytomegalovirus-associated. Using a false discovery rate of 0.05, a later analysis showed that approximately 16,000 TCR beta sequences were associated with HLA alleles.

Amplification used 60 Vbeta primers and 13 Jbeta primers. The protocol was immunoSEQ multiplex PCR, while the TCRdb copy is restricted to in-frame clones and leaves out a portion. The table records about 170,000 clones, around 77% of them present only once. The CDR3 covers 12 residues. Looked up from germline, CDR1 is MDHEN and CDR2 is SYDVKM. Unmatched junction bases numbered 2, after V lost 10 bases and J lost 2 bases. As for this clone: Antigen unknown.

The sequenced sample was PBMCs. This sequence joins TRBV28 and TRBJ1-2, with TRBD1 matching over 9 bases. The clonotype originates from a woman in her fifties or sixties in good health and CMV-seropositive. CDR3 sequence (DNA): TGTGCCATCGGGACAGGGAACTATGGCTACACCTTC. Encoded protein: CAIGTGNYGYTF.